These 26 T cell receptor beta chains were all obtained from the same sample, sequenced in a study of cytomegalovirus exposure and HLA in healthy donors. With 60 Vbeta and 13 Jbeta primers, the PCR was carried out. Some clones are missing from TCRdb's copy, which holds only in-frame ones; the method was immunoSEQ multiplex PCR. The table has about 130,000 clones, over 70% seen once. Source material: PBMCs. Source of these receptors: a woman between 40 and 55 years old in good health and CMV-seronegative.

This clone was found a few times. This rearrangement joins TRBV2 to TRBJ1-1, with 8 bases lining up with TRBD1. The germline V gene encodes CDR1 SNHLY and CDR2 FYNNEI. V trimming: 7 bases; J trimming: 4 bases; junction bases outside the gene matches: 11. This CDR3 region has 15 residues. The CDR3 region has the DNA TGTGCCAGCACACGCGGAGGACAGGGTGTCACTGAAGCTTTCTTT. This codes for CASTRGGQGVTEAFF.

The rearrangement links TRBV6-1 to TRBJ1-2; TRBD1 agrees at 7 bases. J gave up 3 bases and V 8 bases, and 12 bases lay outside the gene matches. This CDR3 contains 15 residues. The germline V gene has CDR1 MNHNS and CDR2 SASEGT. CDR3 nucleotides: TGTGCCAGCTACCGGGACAGTCGGCGGGACTATGGCTACACCTTC. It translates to CASYRDSRRDYGYTF.

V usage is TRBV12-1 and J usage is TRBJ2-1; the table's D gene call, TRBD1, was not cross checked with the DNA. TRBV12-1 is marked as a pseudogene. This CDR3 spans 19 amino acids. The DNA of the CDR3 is TGTGCCAGCAGCTCGACAGGGGGCCGCACCGTACCCGTCTACAATGAGCAGTTCTTC. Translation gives CASSSTGGRTVPVYNEQFF.

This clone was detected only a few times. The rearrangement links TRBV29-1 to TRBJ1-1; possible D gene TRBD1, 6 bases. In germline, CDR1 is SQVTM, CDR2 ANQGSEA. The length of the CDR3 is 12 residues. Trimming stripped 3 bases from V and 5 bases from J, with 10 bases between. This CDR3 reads CSVDTGLTEAFF. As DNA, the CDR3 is TGCAGCGTTGATACAGGGCTTACTGAAGCTTTCTTT.

CDR3 sequence reads: CASSPQDSAETQYF. DNA of the CDR3: TGTGCCAGCAGCCCGCAGGACAGTGCCGAGACCCAGTACTTC. The gene calls are TRBV7-6 and TRBJ2-5; D is perhaps TRBD1 (6 bases). The CDR3 length is 14 residues. Trimming cost V 5 bases and J 5 bases, with 15 bases left between them. Per the germline V gene, CDR1 is SGHVS and CDR2 is FNYEAQ.

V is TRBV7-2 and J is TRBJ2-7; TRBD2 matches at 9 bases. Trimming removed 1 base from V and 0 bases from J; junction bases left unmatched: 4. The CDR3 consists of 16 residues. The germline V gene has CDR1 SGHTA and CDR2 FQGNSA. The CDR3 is CASSLVDSGSSYEQYF. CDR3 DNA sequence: TGTGCCAGCAGCTTAGTCGATAGCGGGAGCTCCTACGAGCAGTACTTC.

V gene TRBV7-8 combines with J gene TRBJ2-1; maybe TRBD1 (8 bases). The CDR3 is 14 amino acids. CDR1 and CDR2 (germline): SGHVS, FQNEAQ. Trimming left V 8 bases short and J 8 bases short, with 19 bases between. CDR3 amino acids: CASGFNRGGYEQFF. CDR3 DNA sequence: TGTGCCAGCGGATTTAACAGGGGGGGCTATGAGCAGTTCTTC.

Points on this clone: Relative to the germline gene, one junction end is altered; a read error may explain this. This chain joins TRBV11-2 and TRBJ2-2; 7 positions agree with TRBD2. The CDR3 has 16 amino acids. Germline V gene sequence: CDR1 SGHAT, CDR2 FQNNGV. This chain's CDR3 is CASSLDAGANTGELFF. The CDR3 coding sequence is TGTGCCAGCAGCCTAGACGCGGGGGCGAACACCGGGGAGCTGTTTTTT.

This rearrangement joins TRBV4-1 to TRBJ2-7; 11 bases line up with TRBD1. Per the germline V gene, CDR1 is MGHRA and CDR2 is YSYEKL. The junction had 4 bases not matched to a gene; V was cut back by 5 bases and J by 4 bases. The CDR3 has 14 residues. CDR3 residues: CASSVDRGLYEQYF. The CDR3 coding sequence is TGCGCCAGCAGCGTGGACAGGGGGCTGTACGAGCAGTACTTC.

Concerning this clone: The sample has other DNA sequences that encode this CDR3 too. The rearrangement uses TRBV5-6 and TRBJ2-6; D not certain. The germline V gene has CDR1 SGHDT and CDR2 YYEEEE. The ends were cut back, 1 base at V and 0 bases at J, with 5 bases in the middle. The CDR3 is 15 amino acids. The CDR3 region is CASSLPGSGANVLTF. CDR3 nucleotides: TGTGCCAGCAGCTTGCCGGGCTCTGGGGCCAACGTCCTGACTTTC.

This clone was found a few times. The CDR3 DNA follows: TGTGCCAGCAGCTCTCCTAGCGGGAGGAACACCGGGGAGCTGTTTTTT. As protein: CASSSPSGRNTGELFF. This chain uses TRBV11-3 with TRBJ2-2, with 10 bases fitting TRBD2. Germline CDR1 is SGHNT and CDR2 is YENEEA. The CDR3 covers 16 residues. With 4 bases clipped from V and 1 base from J, the junction kept 3 bases outside the gene matches. The complete variable domain, with remaining parts taken from reference TRBV11-3 and TRBJ2-2, reads EAGVVQSPRYKIIEKKQPVAFWCNPISGHNTLYWYLQNLGQGPELLIRYENEEAVDDSQLPKDRFSAERLKGVDSTLKIQPAELGDSAVYLCASSSPSGRNTGELFFGEGSRLTVL.

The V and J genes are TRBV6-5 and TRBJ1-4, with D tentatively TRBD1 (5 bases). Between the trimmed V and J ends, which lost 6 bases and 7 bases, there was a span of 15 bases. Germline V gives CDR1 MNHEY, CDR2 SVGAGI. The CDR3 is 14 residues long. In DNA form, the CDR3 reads TGTGCCAGCAGAAACGGGGGAATGGGTGAAAAACTGTTTTTT. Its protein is CASRNGGMGEKLFF.

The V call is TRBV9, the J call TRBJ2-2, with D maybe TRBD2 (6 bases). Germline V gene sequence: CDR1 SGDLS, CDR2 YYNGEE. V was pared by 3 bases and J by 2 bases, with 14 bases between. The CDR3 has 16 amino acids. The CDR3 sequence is CASSARTMGNTGELFF. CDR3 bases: TGTGCCAGCAGCGCCCGGACTATGGGAAACACCGGGGAGCTGTTTTTT.

This chain's CDR3 is CASSETRYNSPLHF. The CDR3 coding sequence is TGTGCCAGCAGTGAAACTAGGTATAATTCACCCCTCCACTTT. V is TRBV6-1 and J is TRBJ1-6; no definite D call. V lost 2 bases to trimming and J lost 4 bases, with 6 bases between them. The CDR3 sequence is 14 residues long. CDR1 MNHNS and CDR2 SASEGT come from the germline V gene.

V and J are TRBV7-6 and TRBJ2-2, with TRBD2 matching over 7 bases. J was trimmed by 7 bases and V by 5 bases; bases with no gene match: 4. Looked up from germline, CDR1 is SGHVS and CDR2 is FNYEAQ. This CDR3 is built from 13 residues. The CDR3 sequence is CASSPGLDGELFF. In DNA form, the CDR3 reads TGTGCCAGCAGCCCCGGACTAGACGGGGAGCTGTTTTTT.

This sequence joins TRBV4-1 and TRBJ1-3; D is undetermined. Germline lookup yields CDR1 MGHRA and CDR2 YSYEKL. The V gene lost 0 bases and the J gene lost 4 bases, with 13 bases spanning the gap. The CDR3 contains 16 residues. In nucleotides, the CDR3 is TGCGCCAGCAGCCAAGAGGCGGACTTTGGGGGAAACACCATATATTTT. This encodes CASSQEADFGGNTIYF.

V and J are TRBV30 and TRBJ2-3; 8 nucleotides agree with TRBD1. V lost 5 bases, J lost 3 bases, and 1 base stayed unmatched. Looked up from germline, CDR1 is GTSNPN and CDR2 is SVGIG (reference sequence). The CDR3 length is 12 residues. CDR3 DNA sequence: TGTGCCTGGGACAGGGGAACAGATACGCAGTATTTT. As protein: CAWDRGTDTQYF. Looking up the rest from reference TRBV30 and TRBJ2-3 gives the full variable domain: SQTIHQWPATLVQPVGSPLSLECTVEGTSNPNLYWYRQAAGRGLQLLFYSVGIGQISSEVPQNLSASRPQDRQFILSSKKLLLSDSGFYLCAWDRGTDTQYFGPGTRLTVL.

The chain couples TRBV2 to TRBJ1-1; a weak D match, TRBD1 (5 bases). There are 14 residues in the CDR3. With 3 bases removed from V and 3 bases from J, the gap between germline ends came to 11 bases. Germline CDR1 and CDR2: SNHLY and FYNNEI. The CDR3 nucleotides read TGTGCCAGCAGTGAGGGGCAGGGCTACACTGAAGCTTTCTTT. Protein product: CASSEGQGYTEAFF.

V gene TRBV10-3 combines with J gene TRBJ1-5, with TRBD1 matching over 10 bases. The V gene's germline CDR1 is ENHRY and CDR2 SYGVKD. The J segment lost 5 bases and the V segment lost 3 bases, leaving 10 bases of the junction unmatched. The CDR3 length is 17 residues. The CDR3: CAISDHWDRGMDQPQHF. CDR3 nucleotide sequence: TGTGCCATCAGTGATCATTGGGACAGGGGAATGGATCAGCCCCAGCATTTT.

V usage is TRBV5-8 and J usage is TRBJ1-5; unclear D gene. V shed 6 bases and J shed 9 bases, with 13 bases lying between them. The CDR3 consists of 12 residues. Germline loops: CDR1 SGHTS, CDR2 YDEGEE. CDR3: CASNRLEGPQHF. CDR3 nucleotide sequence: TGTGCCAGCAACCGCTTGGAGGGGCCCCAGCATTTT.

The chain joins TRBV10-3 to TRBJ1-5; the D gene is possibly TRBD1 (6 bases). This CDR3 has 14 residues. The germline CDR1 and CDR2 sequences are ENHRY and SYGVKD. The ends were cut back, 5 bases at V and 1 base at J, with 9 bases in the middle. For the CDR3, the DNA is TGTGCCATCAGTCAGACAGGCAGCAATCAGCCCCAGCATTTT. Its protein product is CAISQTGSNQPQHF.

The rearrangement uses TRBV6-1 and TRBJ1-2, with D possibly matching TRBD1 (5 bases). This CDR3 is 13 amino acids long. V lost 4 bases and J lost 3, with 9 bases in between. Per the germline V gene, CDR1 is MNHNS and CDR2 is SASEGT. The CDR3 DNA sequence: TGTGCCAGCAGTGCTGACAGCTACTATGGCTACACCTTC. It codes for CASSADSYYGYTF.

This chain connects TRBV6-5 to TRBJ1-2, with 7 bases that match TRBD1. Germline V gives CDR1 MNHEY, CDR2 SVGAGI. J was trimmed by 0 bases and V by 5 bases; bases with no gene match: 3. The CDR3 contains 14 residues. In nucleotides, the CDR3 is TGTGCCAGCAGTGCAGGGGGTGCTAACTATGGCTACACCTTC. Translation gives CASSAGGANYGYTF.

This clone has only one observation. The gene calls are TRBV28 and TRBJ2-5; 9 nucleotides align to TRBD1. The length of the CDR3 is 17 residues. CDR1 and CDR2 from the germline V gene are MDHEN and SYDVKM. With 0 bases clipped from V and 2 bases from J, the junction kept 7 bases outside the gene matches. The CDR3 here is CASSLWETGGIQETQYF. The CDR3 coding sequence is TGTGCCAGCAGTTTATGGGAGACAGGGGGAATACAAGAGACCCAGTACTTC.

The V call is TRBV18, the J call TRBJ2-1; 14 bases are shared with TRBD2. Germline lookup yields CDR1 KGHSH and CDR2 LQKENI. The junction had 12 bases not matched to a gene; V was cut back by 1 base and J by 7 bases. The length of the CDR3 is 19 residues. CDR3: CASSPLGLAGGTIRNEQFF. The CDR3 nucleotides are TGTGCCAGCTCACCACTCGGACTAGCGGGAGGCACCATCCGGAATGAGCAGTTCTTC.

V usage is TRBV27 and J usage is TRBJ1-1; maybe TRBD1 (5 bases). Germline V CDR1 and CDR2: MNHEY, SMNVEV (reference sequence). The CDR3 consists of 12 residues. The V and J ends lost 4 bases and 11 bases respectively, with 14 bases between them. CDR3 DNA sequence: TGTGCCAGCAGTTCTCAGGGCCGGTGCGCTTTCTTT. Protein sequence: CASSSQGRCAFF.